This TCR beta chain derives from a study of cytomegalovirus exposure and HLA in healthy donors. Between the trimmed V and J ends, which lost 2 bases and 7 bases, there was a span of 14 bases. CDR3 length equals 14 residues. CDR1 is MNHNY, CDR2 SVGAGI, per germline (reference sequence). Use of 60 Vbeta and 13 Jbeta primers characterized the PCR. Original processing notes: Later reanalysis found 75 million to 95 million unique TCR beta chains, about 10 million of them shared. Produced via immunoSEQ multiplex PCR; TCRdb's table is partial and in-frame only. V, J and clone size are those of that table, while D and trimming were read from the DNA. This repertoire shows 95,000 to 110,000 clones, around 77% found once; its top ten account for about 4%. Study results and limitations: According to a later analysis, donors in an Asian-associated ancestry cluster reportedly had fewer N-insertions than the roughly 670-donor mean. Apart from CMV serostatus, no immune exposure information was available. TCR sequences were mostly rare, though some public TCRs occurred in many donors.

Concerning this clone: Its antigen is as yet unknown.

This chain links TRBV6-6 with TRBJ1-2; the D is unclear. The specimen was PBMCs. This clonotype originated in a man aged 50-59 years in good health and CMV-seropositive. The CDR3: CASSYKGRLGGYTF. The CDR3 DNA follows: TGTGCCAGCAGTTACAAAGGGAGATTGGGTGGCTACACCTTC.